One and the same sample provided the 10 T cell receptor beta chains below, sequenced in a study of blood T cell repertoires in COVID-19. The method was immunoSEQ multiplex PCR; TCRdb's version includes in-frame clones alone and lacks a portion of them. Here the sample spans about 220,000 clones, 82% being singletons. Sequences were obtained from PBMCs or T cells enriched from blood (not recorded which). The receptors stem from a woman between 55 and 75 years old who had recovered from COVID-19.

The chain carries TRBV10-3 and TRBJ2-3; D not resolved. The V gene lost 8 bases and the J gene lost 3 bases, with 9 bases spanning the gap. The CDR3 sequence is 12 residues long. Germline V gene sequence: CDR1 ENHRY, CDR2 SYGVKD. The CDR3 bases are TGTGCCATCCGAGGCGAGACAGATACGCAGTATTTT. Its translation is CAIRGETDTQYF.

The sample holds a few counts of this clone. The gene calls are TRBV27 and TRBJ2-5, with TRBD2 matching 13 bases. The CDR3 is made up of 18 amino acids. The V gene's germline CDR1 is MNHEY and CDR2 SMNVEV (reference sequence). V shed 2 bases, J shed 5 bases, and the junction held 11 bases outside the gene matches. The chain's CDR3 is CASSLRLAGGVSMETQYF. The CDR3 DNA sequence: TGTGCCAGCAGTTTACGACTAGCGGGAGGAGTTAGTATGGAGACCCAGTACTTC.

The chain has TRBV10-1 and TRBJ1-4, with D maybe TRBD1 (5 bases). This CDR3 has 13 amino acids. Germline V gives CDR1 WNHNN, CDR2 SYGVQD (reference sequence). Trimming cost V 6 bases and J 5 bases, with 10 bases left between them. The CDR3 DNA follows: TGCGCCAGCAGAAGGGGATTAAATGAAAAACTGTTTTTT. It encodes CASRRGLNEKLFF.

The chain joins TRBV19 to TRBJ1-5, with D uncertain. Germline assignment: CDR1 LNHDA and CDR2 SQIVND (reference sequence). This CDR3 is built from 13 residues. Deletions cut 4 bases from V and 3 bases from J, with 7 bases between. DNA for the CDR3: TGTGCCAGTAGTAACAACCTCAATCAGCCCCAGCATTTT. It yields the protein CASSNNLNQPQHF.

The gene calls are TRBV9 and TRBJ2-2; a weak D match, TRBD2 (7 bases). CDR3 length: 15 amino acids. V lost 3 bases and J lost 4, with 13 bases in between. CDR1 is SGDLS, CDR2 YYNGEE, per germline. The CDR3 coding sequence is TGTGCCAGCAGCGCTCGGGGGGCGGGCACCGGGGAGCTGTTTTTT. Its translation is CASSARGAGTGELFF.

The chain recombines TRBV19 with TRBJ2-4, with 7 bases matching TRBD2. The length of the CDR3 is 16 residues. In germline, CDR1 is LNHDA, CDR2 SQIVND (reference sequence). Trimming removed 5 bases from V and 0 bases from J; junction bases left unmatched: 7. The DNA for the CDR3 is TGTGCCAGTAGTGACGGGGGGACCGTAGCCAAAAACATTCAGTACTTC. This sequence encodes CASSDGGTVAKNIQYF. The full variable domain, in which reference TRBV19 and TRBJ2-4 provide the parts outside the CDR3, is DGGITQSPKYLFRKEGQNVTLSCEQNLNHDAMYWYRQDPGQGLRLIYYSQIVNDFQKGDIAEGYSVSREKKESFPLTVTSAQKNPTAFYLCASSDGGTVAKNIQYFGAGTRLSVL.

On this clone: Just one base apart from a much larger clone, this may be a read error. The J gene is TRBJ1-2, the V gene TRBV7-8; D might be TRBD1 (5 bases). V lost 0 bases to trimming and J lost 0 bases, with 8 bases between them. The CDR3 length is 15 residues. Germline V gene sequence: CDR1 SGHVS, CDR2 FQNEAQ. The CDR3 spells CASSLAAGPNYGYTF. The CDR3 nucleotides are TGTGCCAGCAGCTTAGCGGCAGGGCCTAACTATGGCTACACCTTC.

V gene TRBV6-5 combines with J gene TRBJ2-1, with 7 bases lining up with TRBD1. Germline CDR1 is MNHEY and CDR2 is SVGAGI. J lost 5 bases, V lost 2 bases, and 6 bases had no gene match. CDR3 length equals 15 residues. The CDR3 here is CASSYGTGQDNEQFF. CDR3 sequence (DNA): TGTGCCAGCAGTTACGGAACCGGACAGGACAATGAGCAGTTCTTC.

This clone was counted a single time. J is TRBJ1-5 and V is TRBV19; TRBD1 matches 8 bases. With V trimmed by 6 bases and J by 7 bases, 14 bases remained unmatched. The CDR3 extends over 16 amino acids. Germline V gene data show CDR1 as LNHDA and CDR2 as SQIVND (reference sequence). CDR3 nucleotide sequence: TGTGCCAGTAGAGGGCTGACAGGGGCGACGGGACAGCCCCAGCATTTT. Its protein is CASRGLTGATGQPQHF.

The chain couples TRBV20-1 to TRBJ2-6, with unresolved D. The CDR3 loop spans 15 amino acids. Deletions cut 3 bases from V and 0 bases from J, with 9 bases between. Germline V gene sequence: CDR1 DFQATT, CDR2 SNEGSKA (reference sequence). The CDR3 coding sequence is TGCAGTGCTAGTGAGGCAAACTCTGGGGCCAACGTCCTGACTTTC. Translating it yields CSASEANSGANVLTF.